This T cell receptor beta chain was sequenced during a study of beta chain features in type 1 diabetes. Across the study: All of the samples together had 107,917,701 sorted cells examined.

The whole isolated RNA underwent reverse transcription, so sequencing captured expressed TCRB transcripts. The method was immunoSEQ multiplex PCR; TCRdb's version includes in-frame clones alone and lacks a portion of them. The sample yields about 370,000 clones, roughly a tenth seen once. This clone was observed a handful of times. Its antigen is as yet unknown. Study outcomes and limitations: Shorter TCRB CDR3s, moderately but significantly so, were found in Type 1 diabetes patients in all four CD4+ subsets.

The sequenced sample consisted of central memory CD4+ T cells from blood. The receptor was isolated from a man aged 25-45 years with type 1 diabetes.

The CDR3 is CASSPIGTGVGYGYTF. DNA of the CDR3: TGTGCCAGCAGCCCTATTGGGACAGGGGTTGGGTATGGCTACACCTTC. The chain joins TRBV7-2 to TRBJ1-2; 10 bases fit TRBD1. Germline assignment: CDR1 SGHTA and CDR2 FQGNSA. The CDR3 spans 16 residues. The V gene end was trimmed by 5 bases and the J gene end by 5 bases; junction bases not matched to a gene: 11.